This entry is about one TCR beta chain. This entry belongs to a study of technical replicates of blood from several donors. TCRdb's copy holds only in-frame clones and misses some; the assay was immunoSEQ multiplex PCR. This sample carries over 85,000 clones, roughly 95% of them seen once, and the ten largest clones take more than 0.35%. The junction had 5 bases not matched to a gene; V was cut back by 6 bases and J by 5 bases. The germline V gene has CDR1 SEHNR and CDR2 FQNEAQ (reference sequence). The CDR3 loop spans 14 amino acids. The sequence derives from a human donor in good health. The sequencing input was T cells isolated from PBMCs. The J gene is TRBJ2-1, the V gene TRBV7-9; 9 nucleotides match TRBD2. The CDR3 DNA is TGTGCCAGCAGGAAAGCGGGAGGAGACAATGAGCAGTTCTTC. This translates into CASRKAGGDNEQFF.